A selection of T cell receptor beta chains follows, all from one sample in a study of shared clonotypes between healthy human individuals. TCRdb's copy holds only in-frame clones and misses some; the assay was immunoSEQ multiplex PCR. The sample shows roughly 2 million clones, less than 95% of them seen only once. The sample taken for sequencing was naive CD8+ T cells sorted from blood. All receptors derive from a man aged 18 to 30 in good health. CDR3s include the opening cysteine and the closing phenylalanine or tryptophan. A D gene is named only where the DNA matches it firmly. The size entry is marked missing in some rows and otherwise reads once, few, many or a size class.

V gene	J gene	D gene	clone size	CDR3 DNA	CDR3 protein
TRBV12-5	TRBJ2-1	TRBD2	NA	TGTGCTAGCTGCAGTGCGGGAGACTACAATGAGCAGTTCTTC	CASCSAGDYNEQFF
TRBV11-2	TRBJ2-2	TRBD1	NA	TGTGCCAGCTCCGGACAGGCCCACACCGGGGAGCTGTTTTTT	CASSGQAHTGELFF
TRBV13	TRBJ1-1	NA	once	TGTGCCAGCAGCCAGAGTCCCGGGACGGGAACGAACACTGAAGCTTTCTTT	CASSQSPGTGTNTEAFF
TRBV11-2	TRBJ2-3	NA	NA	TGTGCCAGCAGCTTAGATCACATGGCGGATACGCAGTATTTT	CASSLDHMADTQYF
TRBV2	TRBJ2-7	TRBD1	NA	TGTGCCAGCAGCAGGACAGGGGCCTACGAGCAGTACTTC	CASSRTGAYEQYF
TRBV6-1	TRBJ1-6	NA	NA	TGTGCCAGCAGTGAATTTGGGGGTACCGTTCCCCTCCACTTT	CASSEFGGTVPLHF
TRBV19	TRBJ2-7	TRBD2	NA	TGTGCCAGTAGAGCGGGAGAATCTTACGAGCAGTACTTC	CASRAGESYEQYF
TRBV28	TRBJ1-2	NA	NA	TGTGCCAGCAGTTTAGAGACAACGGCCCCCAGTGGCTACACCTTC	CASSLETTAPSGYTF
TRBV27	TRBJ2-3	NA	NA	TGTGCCAGCAGTTTATCGACAGGAATCAAGTATTTT	CASSLSTGIKYF
TRBV19	TRBJ2-1	TRBD1	NA	TGTGCCAGTAGTCTGGACAGGGAAGCCTACAATGAGCAGTTCTTC	CASSLDREAYNEQFF
TRBV13	TRBJ2-1	TRBD2	NA	TGTGCCAGCAGCACTGGACTAGCGGCTTACTCCTACAATGAGCAGTTCTTC	CASSTGLAAYSYNEQFF
TRBV14	TRBJ2-2	TRBD1	NA	TGTGCCAGCAGAGGGACAGGGGAGACCGGGGAGCTGTTTTTT	CASRGTGETGELFF
TRBV6-1	TRBJ1-1	TRBD1	NA	TGTGCCAGCAGTGTGAAGACAGGGTCCACTGAAGCTTTCTTT	CASSVKTGSTEAFF
TRBV5-1	TRBJ2-6	NA	NA	TGCGCCAGCAGCGTGGACGTCGGATGGGCCAACGTCCTGACTTTC	CASSVDVGWANVLTF
TRBV7-8	TRBJ2-7	NA	NA	TGTGCCACACGCCAGCCCCCGGGGCCAGACGCCTACGAGCAGTACTTC	CATRQPPGPDAYEQYF
TRBV5-1	TRBJ1-1	NA	NA	TGCGCCAGCAGCAAGACAGACGCCAACACTGAAGCTTTCTTT	CASSKTDANTEAFF
TRBV28	TRBJ1-1	NA	NA	TGTGCCACCTTGCGGGTCACTGAAGCTTTCTTT	CATLRVTEAFF
TRBV29-1	TRBJ2-2	NA	NA	TGCAGCGTTGGACAGGTTAACACCGGGGAGCTGTTTTTT	CSVGQVNTGELFF
TRBV7-6	TRBJ1-5	NA	NA	TGTGCCAGCAGCTTAGATGCAGGGGCCAATCAGCCCCAGCATTTT	CASSLDAGANQPQHF
TRBV15	TRBJ1-5	NA	NA	TGTGCCACCAGCAGGAGAGCTGTGTCCCAGCATTTT	CATSRRAVSQHF
TRBV5-6	TRBJ2-7	TRBD2	NA	TGTGCCAGCAGCTTAACTAGCGGGGGCTACGAGCAGTACTTC	CASSLTSGGYEQYF
TRBV19	TRBJ2-1	TRBD2	NA	TGTGCCAGTAGCCTCGGAGGGGACTACGACAATGAGCAGTTCTTC	CASSLGGDYDNEQFF
TRBV11-2	TRBJ2-7	TRBD2	NA	TGTGCCAGCAGCTTAGGCAAGGCGGGAGGCTCCTACGAGCAGTACTTC	CASSLGKAGGSYEQYF
TRBV16	TRBJ2-7	TRBD1	once	TGTGCCAGCAGCCAATTAACAGGGGAAAAGTACGAGCAGTACTTC	CASSQLTGEKYEQYF
TRBV4-3	TRBJ2-7	NA	NA	TGCGCCAGCAGCCCTTACCTGGAGGGCTCCTACGAGCAGTACTTC	CASSPYLEGSYEQYF
TRBV28	TRBJ2-3	NA	NA	TGTGCCAGCAGTAGGCTAAGGGGAGATACGCAGTATTTT	CASSRLRGDTQYF
TRBV30	TRBJ1-3	NA	NA	TGTGCCTGGGCGTACGAAGACACCATATATTTT	CAWAYEDTIYF
TRBV6-5	TRBJ2-7	TRBD1	NA	TGTGCCAGCAAATCGGGACAGAGGTCCTCCGAGCAGTACTTC	CASKSGQRSSEQYF
TRBV7-9	TRBJ1-2	NA	NA	TGTGCCAGCAGCCCTAGCGGCTTATCTAACTATGGCTACACCTTC	CASSPSGLSNYGYTF
TRBV27	TRBJ1-6	NA	once	TGTGCCAGCAGTTTATTAGGCAGGTCTTATGATAATTCACCCCTCCACTTT	CASSLLGRSYDNSPLHF
TRBV19	TRBJ2-7	TRBD2	NA	TGTGCCAGTACCCCAGGGAGGGACCACTCCTACGAGCAGTACTTC	CASTPGRDHSYEQYF
TRBV29-1	TRBJ2-1	NA	NA	TGCAGCCTTACAGAGAGCTCCTACAATGAGCAGTTCTTC	CSLTESSYNEQFF
TRBV27	TRBJ2-1	NA	once	TGTGCCAGCAGACCCCAGGGGGGGCCAGGCAATGAGCAGTTCTTC	CASRPQGGPGNEQFF
TRBV18	TRBJ2-3	TRBD2	NA	TGTGCCAGCTCACCACCCTCTGGACTAGCGGGAGAGGATACGCAGTATTTT	CASSPPSGLAGEDTQYF
TRBV6-1	TRBJ1-2	NA	NA	TGTGCCAGCAGTGAAGGAACAGTCTATGGCTACACCTTC	CASSEGTVYGYTF
TRBV27	TRBJ2-3	NA	NA	TGTGCCAGCAGTTCGCCCTTCGGCTCTAGCACAGATACGCAGTATTTT	CASSSPFGSSTDTQYF
TRBV11-2	TRBJ2-7	TRBD2	NA	TGTGCCAGCAGCTCTAGCGGGGGTACCTACGAGCAGTACTTC	CASSSSGGTYEQYF
TRBV7-9	TRBJ2-7	TRBD1	NA	TGTGCCAGCAGCCCAGGGACAGGAGAGTACTTC	CASSPGTGEYF
TRBV19	TRBJ2-2	TRBD1	NA	TGTGCCAGTAGAGACAGGGTGAACACCGGGGAGCTGTTTTTT	CASRDRVNTGELFF
TRBV7-8	TRBJ2-7	TRBD2	NA	TGTGCCAGCAGCCCCTGGGCTAGCGGGTCAGGCGAGCAGTACTTC	CASSPWASGSGEQYF
TRBV28	TRBJ2-7	TRBD1	few	TGTGCCAGCAGTCCCGGGGGGACAGGGCCAACCTACGAGCAGTACTTC	CASSPGGTGPTYEQYF
TRBV4-2	TRBJ1-5	NA	NA	TGTGCCAGCAGCCAAGATCTCCCAGACACCGAGAGCAATCAGCCCCAGCATTTT	CASSQDLPDTESNQPQHF
TRBV27	TRBJ1-1	NA	NA	TGTGCCAGCAGTTCCACTTCCTTGGGGGGCCCGGGCCCCACTGAAGCTTTCTTT	CASSSTSLGGPGPTEAFF
TRBV28	TRBJ2-2	NA	NA	TGTGCCAGCAGTTTCCACCGTGAGTCAGTGAACACCGGGGAGCTGTTTTTT	CASSFHRESVNTGELFF
TRBV2	TRBJ2-5	TRBD2	once	TGTGCCAGCATTTGGCGGTCGTGGGTCCAGGGACTAGCGGGAGTCCGAGAGACCCAGTACTTC	CASIWRSWVQGLAGVRETQYF
TRBV5-1	TRBJ2-2	NA	NA	TGCGCCAGCAGCTTTACCGGGGAGCTGTTTTTT	CASSFTGELFF
TRBV30	TRBJ1-1	NA	NA	TGTGCCTGGAGTAAACAAGGAGCTTTCTTT	CAWSKQGAFF